This section outlines one T cell receptor (beta chain) sequence together with its context. Which antigen it targets is not known. Within one base of it there is no much larger clone, and no base qualities were kept. The cohort was made up of approximately 670 healthy bone marrow donors. Cohort members were all nominally healthy when sampled, although unrecorded immune exposures were likely present. The donor tested CMV seronegative and was one of the 352 seronegative cohort members. A peripheral blood sample was provided by each donor, and peripheral blood mononuclear cells were used for TCR beta sequencing. The Qiagen DNeasy Blood Extraction Kit was used to extract genomic DNA from the blood cell samples. These data originate in a study of cytomegalovirus exposure and HLA in healthy donors listed by TCRdb under 2017. Turning to the overall study: In an earlier analysis of some 550 of the donors, 276 Gb of sequence data and 117 million unique TCR beta sequences from about 190 million T cells were reported. Roughly 300 gigabases of sequencing data and roughly 90 million unique TCR sequences were included in an early release covering over 600 HLA-typed donors. Among the roughly 370 genotyped donors, around 79% belonged to the genetic ancestry cluster associated with self-reported Caucasian donors. The study was designed to test whether signatures of past pathogen exposure could be identified by cataloging public T cell receptors. The study used immunosequencing to profile the T cell repertoires of 600 to 850 subjects and linked those repertoires to cytomegalovirus serostatus. Besides the first cohort of 500 to 700 subjects, a separate validation cohort made up of roughly 130 different subjects was used. The study combined high-throughput TCR immunosequencing, statistical association of individual TCRs with disease status, and machine learning to predict cytomegalovirus infection status. A later analysis re-examined previously published TCR beta repertoires from about 670 donors and added high-resolution HLA genotyping to investigate patterns of TCR occurrence. In the later analysis, no new phenotypic data were used to find candidate immune exposures; instead, reliance was placed on TCR beta sequences and their occurrence across donors. An earlier analysis of about 600 of the donors used high-throughput TCR beta sequencing to judge whether each TCR beta V gene segment behaved as functional or pseudogenic. Donor age, sex, ethnicity and CMV serostatus were collected together with the repertoire data. In a later genetic analysis, genome-wide SNP genotypes for about 55% of the roughly 700 donors were used, and that subset was treated as a discovery cohort. Every discovery cohort repertoire had been produced on one sequencing platform. Class I and class II HLA loci were covered by the typing at four-digit resolution. Typing coverage varied by locus: roughly 629-640 donors for A, B, C, DRB1 and DQB1; approximately 500 for DQA1; approximately 610 for DPA1; approximately 450 for DPB1. Four or five DR-DQ haplotypes were handled as single units for association and clustering, since linkage in the cohort was strong. On average, approximately 250,000 unique TCR beta nucleotide sequences were sequenced per donor among a few hundred genotyped donors of the cohort, with around 19% of those sequences being non-productive. The paper's findings and limits, for the study overall: In vitro tests confirmed that a few of the cytomegalovirus-associated TCR beta chains recognize cytomegalovirus antigens. According to a later analysis, TCR association rates differed among HLA loci, with DRB1 alleles showing the most associated TCRs and HLA-C alleles showing the fewest. V-gene and J-gene trimming of TCR beta chains was associated with a missense DCLRE1C variant in a later genetic analysis, and the association was replicated in an independent cohort. Some IMGT-functional V segments, including TRBV6-2 and TRBV6-3, could not be told apart with the 87-base-pair reads, so those segments were excluded. A later genetic analysis reported fewer N-insertions in productive TCRs among donors in an Asian-associated ancestry cluster than the roughly 650-donor mean. A later analysis found that most CMV-associated TCR beta chains appeared HLA-restricted, with HLA associations seemingly driven largely by CMV exposure. A later analysis associated 17,000 or so TCR beta sequences with specific HLA alleles at a false discovery rate of 0.05. The classifier was reported to diagnose cytomegalovirus status with high specificity and sensitivity in both the original and validation cohorts. Assigning TCR associations to individual alleles was difficult when HLA alleles, especially DR and DQ, strongly co-occurred. Immune exposure information for the cohort was limited to CMV serostatus. In a later analysis, HLA-associated TCR beta chains were found to be more clonally expanded and to have lower generation probabilities than equally common non-associated chains. Several of the top co-occurrence clusters appeared to be linked to parvovirus B19, influenza, CMV and Epstein-Barr virus, according to a later analysis. The presence/absence analyses assumed that sequencing depth was roughly uniform across donors, and that assumption may not be true. Because HLA typing was unavailable for some donors at each locus, only the typed subset was used in association tests. The study gave a list of 150 to 200 TCR beta chains associated with cytomegalovirus. Correlated functional status among segregating V segments might be attributable to linkage disequilibrium, but an unknown experimental factor could not be ruled out. Approximately 18 rarely observed V segments, including chromosome 9 orphons, were excluded from the earlier analysis of several hundred of the donors because counts were too low. This cohort had only TCR beta chains sequenced, and the lack of alpha or paired-chain data limited which features could be detected. A cluster of highly shared sequence variants was judged likely to be a technical artifact of the sequencing pipeline. Most TCR sequences were observed very rarely across donors, whereas some public TCRs were present in many individuals. Broadly in line with IMGT annotations, most TCR beta V segments showed up in productive rearrangements about 87% or about 30% of the time in an earlier analysis of 587 of the donors. A further reported finding was that TCR beta sequences accurately predicted the HLA-A and HLA-B alleles for most subjects in the first cohort. The authors suggested that the approach could potentially be generalized to other disease states and immunological phenotypes.

In the germline V gene, CDR1 corresponds to SGHRS and CDR2 to YFSETQ. There are 15 amino acids in the CDR3, from cysteine to phenylalanine inclusive. Here the CDR3 DNA is all that survives: 45 bases in frame from base 1. V is pruned by 4 bases and J by 7 bases, leaving 11 bases of the junction without a gene match. The library was prepared using the immunoSEQ multiplex PCR assay. The multiplex PCR relied on a mix of 60 forward primers for TCR Vbeta segments and 13 reverse primers for TCR Jbeta segments. Amplification of the CDR3 region of rearranged TCR beta genes was performed with a multiplex PCR assay on genomic DNA. Amplified TCR beta libraries were sequenced as 87-base-pair reads on the Illumina HiSeq System. On the study's bioinformatics: In a later analysis, around 80 million unique TCR beta chains were counted across the 666 repertoires, and roughly 11 million of these chains were shared by at least two donors. Raw reads were error-corrected and collapsed into unique sequences by a nearest-neighbor algorithm in which closely related sequences were merged to remove PCR and sequencing errors. Alignment of CDR3 sequences to IMGT reference sequences was used to assign V, D and J gene segments. For a sequence to be retained, at least a six-nucleotide match to both a V gene segment and a J gene segment was required. Rearrangements were called productive when the CDR3 lacked stop codons and stayed in frame with V and J; all others were non-productive. Following IMGT convention, CDR3 was defined as the stretch from the second conserved V-encoded cysteine up to the conserved J-encoded phenylalanine. In an earlier analysis of 500 to 650 of the donors, sequences lacking an unambiguous match to a single V gene segment were excluded. In an earlier analysis of roughly 600 of the donors, a V segment was called functional when productive rearrangements were above 56.7%, and segregating when the standard deviation between donors exceeded 5%. A statistical classification framework was developed to diagnose cytomegalovirus status using the catalog of TCR beta chain sequences. A later analysis assigned V and J genes by comparing TCR nucleotide sequences with IMGT/GENE-DB human TR gene sequences. Using the TCRdist pipeline, a later analysis assigned CDR3 sequences along with most-parsimonious VDJ recombination scenarios. In a later analysis, each TCR beta chain was defined by its CDR3 amino acid sequence together with its V-gene family, and reads without a unique V-gene family were excluded. In a later analysis, approximately 590 highly shared, low-generation-probability nucleotide sequences were removed to address suspected cross-contamination and a sequencing artifact. For each public chain, a later analysis derived a clonal expansion index from normalized ranks of inferred template counts within each repertoire. A later analysis computed generation probabilities with a VDJ recombination model fitted to out-of-frame rearrangements, and checked the results against IGoR. A later analysis scored TCR-TCR, TCR-HLA and TCR-CMV co-occurrence with hypergeometric tests, applying a repertoire-size bias correction to TCR pairs. False discovery rates were estimated in a later analysis by permuting HLA or CMV assignments 20 times. In a later analysis, co-occurring TCRs were grouped with DBSCAN, and TCRdist sequence similarity was added when clustering was performed within HLA-allele-positive subsets. Repertoires with fewer than 30,000 or more than 120,000 public chains, plus five repertoires with anomalous nucleotide sharing, were excluded from co-occurrence clustering. Not all clones reach the TCRdb copy of this immuneACCESS table, which keeps in-frame sequences only. Checked studies attribute under half of the gap to unresolved V genes and leave the rest unexplained. V, J and clone size were drawn from that table, and D and trimming were deduced from the DNA. A total of 100,000 to 150,000 clones appear in this sample, 80% of them only once. The top ten clones comprise 1% of the sample.

Material for sequencing was PBMCs. The sequence joins TRBV5-1 to TRBJ2-1; 7 of the junction bases match TRBD1. The TCR was taken from a man in his forties or fifties in good health and CMV-seronegative. CDR3 region: CASSPRQGYSNEQFF. Read as DNA, the sequence is TGCGCCAGCAGCCCCCGACAGGGATATAGTAATGAGCAGTTCTTC.